A selection of T cell receptor beta chains follows, all from one sample in a study of shared T cell receptors in the human thymus. Clones were read by immunoSEQ multiplex PCR, and TCRdb kept only the in-frame ones, dropping some. This sample yields 630,000 or so clones, of which 80% to 90% are seen a single time; over 0.008% belongs to the top ten. The sample was also reused in another study, on human thymus T cells.

Sequences were obtained from thymocytes. These receptors were taken from a boy younger than two with a congenital heart defect. CDR3s include the opening cysteine and the closing phenylalanine or tryptophan. The order of the fields is V gene, J gene, clone size, D gene, CDR3 DNA, CDR3 protein. The D gene is left open where the match is weak. A row's size may be missing; if present it is once, few, many or a size class.

V: TRBV6-5
J: TRBJ1-1
size: -
D: -
DNA: TGTGCCAGCAGTTACACCGACAGCACGCCCACTGAAGCTTTCTTT
CDR3: CASSYTDSTPTEAFF

V: TRBV5-6
J: TRBJ1-1
size: -
D: TRBD1
DNA: TGTGCCAGCAGCCTCCGGGACAGGACCGCGAACACTGAAGCTTTCTTT
CDR3: CASSLRDRTANTEAFF

V: TRBV30
J: TRBJ1-6
size: -
D: -
DNA: TGTGCCTGGAGTGTAATCCAGGGCCGGAATAATTCACCCCTCCACTTT
CDR3: CAWSVIQGRNNSPLHF

V: TRBV28
J: TRBJ1-3
size: -
D: TRBD1
DNA: TGTGCCAGTCAATTACAGGGGAAAGCTGGAAACACCATATATTTT
CDR3: CASQLQGKAGNTIYF

V: TRBV7-2
J: TRBJ2-7
size: few
D: TRBD2
DNA: TGTGCCAGCAGCCCAGGGGGACTAGCGGGAGAGGGGGTGGGGTACGAGCAGTACTTC
CDR3: CASSPGGLAGEGVGYEQYF

V: TRBV28
J: TRBJ2-2
size: -
D: TRBD2
DNA: TGTGCCAGCAGTTTAAGGTCGGGCGGGGGGAACACCGGGGAGCTGTTTTTT
CDR3: CASSLRSGGGNTGELFF

V: TRBV28
J: TRBJ1-2
size: few
D: TRBD1
DNA: TGTGCCAGCAGCCTACGACAGGGGGCTAACTATGGCTACACCTTC
CDR3: CASSLRQGANYGYTF

V: TRBV11-2
J: TRBJ2-7
size: -
D: TRBD2
DNA: TGTGCCAGCAGCTATCAGCGGGAGGGTTACGAGCAGTACTTC
CDR3: CASSYQREGYEQYF

V: TRBV18
J: TRBJ1-3
size: few
D: -
DNA: TGTGCCAGCTCACCACCAAGTTGGGGGCGCGGAAACACCATATATTTT
CDR3: CASSPPSWGRGNTIYF

V: TRBV10-3
J: TRBJ1-1
size: -
D: TRBD1
DNA: TGTGCCATCAGTGAGCTGAACCCTAGGGGGCTAGGCACTGAAGCTTTCTTT
CDR3: CAISELNPRGLGTEAFF

V: TRBV5-6
J: TRBJ2-7
size: -
D: -
DNA: TGTGCCAGCAGCTTGGCCGCAAAAAAACTCGACAGACCCTACGAGCAGTACTTC
CDR3: CASSLAAKKLDRPYEQYF

V: TRBV10-2
J: TRBJ1-1
size: -
D: -
DNA: TGCGCCAGCAGTGAGGGAGGAGGGTTTTCTGAAGCTTTCTTT
CDR3: CASSEGGGFSEAFF

V: TRBV4-2
J: TRBJ1-6
size: -
D: TRBD1
DNA: TGTGCCAGCAGCCAAGATCTCATCCCGGGGACAGAAAATTCCCCCCTCCACTTT
CDR3: CASSQDLIPGTENSPLHF

V: TRBV4-3
J: TRBJ2-1
size: -
D: TRBD1
DNA: TGCGCCAGCAGCCAAACCCCGGGACAGGGGGCGAATGAGCAGTTCTTC
CDR3: CASSQTPGQGANEQFF

V: TRBV7-2
J: TRBJ2-7
size: -
D: -
DNA: TGTGCCAGCAGCCGATCCGCCTCCTACGAGCAGTACTTC
CDR3: CASSRSASYEQYF

V: TRBV10-3
J: TRBJ2-2
size: -
D: TRBD2
DNA: TGTGCCATCAGTGATGGGGGAGGGCCCGGGGAGCTGTTTTTT
CDR3: CAISDGGGPGELFF

V: TRBV4-3
J: TRBJ1-2
size: -
D: -
DNA: TGCGCCAGCAGCCCTAGACTACTTGGATCCTACTATGGCTACACCTTC
CDR3: CASSPRLLGSYYGYTF

V: TRBV6-1
J: TRBJ2-7
size: -
D: -
DNA: TGTGCCAGCAGTGAACGGGGGGCTTACGAGCAGTACTTC
CDR3: CASSERGAYEQYF

V: TRBV4-2
J: TRBJ2-5
size: -
D: -
DNA: TGTGCCAGCAGCCAAGATCCTGGAGGACAAGAGACCCAGTACTTC
CDR3: CASSQDPGGQETQYF

V: TRBV29-1
J: TRBJ2-5
size: -
D: -
DNA: TGCAGCGTCAGAAGAGAGACCCAGTACTTC
CDR3: CSVRRETQYF

V: TRBV19
J: TRBJ1-6
size: -
D: -
DNA: TGTGCCAGTAGCGACAGCCCCGTGTGGAATTCACCCCTCCACTTT
CDR3: CASSDSPVWNSPLHF

V: TRBV30
J: TRBJ1-2
size: -
D: -
DNA: TGTGCCTGGAGTCCTCTAAGACAGGCTGGCTACACCTTC
CDR3: CAWSPLRQAGYTF

V: TRBV27
J: TRBJ2-1
size: -
D: TRBD2
DNA: TGTGCCAGCAGGAGCGGGAGTAGTCTCTACAATGAGCAGTTCTTC
CDR3: CASRSGSSLYNEQFF

V: TRBV4-3
J: TRBJ2-5
size: -
D: TRBD2
DNA: TGCGCCAGCAGCCAAGATACGCGGACTAGTTGGGAAGAGACCCAGTACTTC
CDR3: CASSQDTRTSWEETQYF

V: TRBV19
J: TRBJ2-7
size: -
D: TRBD1
DNA: TGTGCCAGTAGTATAGGCCAGGGGGCTAATGAGCAGTACTTC
CDR3: CASSIGQGANEQYF